These 9 T cell receptor beta chains were all obtained from the same sample, sequenced in a study of CD8 T cells in Susac syndrome. Random hexamers were used to reverse transcribe roughly 0.5 to 1 ug of RNA. TCRdb re-called the immunoSEQ multiplex PCR reads with MiXCR, one entry per CDR3 protein. Here the sample spans about 120,000 distinct CDR3 sequences, around 92% being singletons. Sequencing was carried out using CD8+ T cells from PBMCs. These receptors all stem from a human donor in good health.

V gene TRBV20-1 combines with J gene TRBJ2-1; 10 positions agree with TRBD2. J was trimmed by 0 bases and V by 3 bases; bases with no gene match: 11. The CDR3 is 18 amino acids. The germline gives CDR1 DFQATT, CDR2 SNEGSKA (reference sequence). CDR3 sequence reads: CSASALAGALSSYNEQFF. The CDR3 bases are TGCAGTGCTAGTGCCCTAGCGGGGGCCCTGAGCTCCTACAATGAGCAGTTCTTC.

CDR3 DNA sequence: TGTGCCAGCAGTTGGTCTAGCTTCACCGGGGAGCTGTTTTTT. Amino acid sequence: CASSWSSFTGELFF. The V call is TRBV25-1, the J call TRBJ2-2; perhaps TRBD2 as D (5 bases). Trimming took 5 bases from V and 4 from J, leaving 11 bases between them. The germline gives CDR1 MGHDK, CDR2 SYGVNS. The CDR3 extends over 14 amino acids.

This rearrangement joins TRBV19 to TRBJ2-7; TRBD2 matches at 9 bases. V dropped 6 bases and J dropped 2; count of bases not matched to a gene: 11. The germline V gene has CDR1 LNHDA and CDR2 SQIVND (reference sequence). CDR3 length equals 16 residues. CDR3 residues: CASSTSGASGTYEQYF. The CDR3 DNA reads TGTGCCAGTAGCACTTCTGGGGCTAGCGGGACCTACGAGCAGTACTTC.

The chain couples TRBV7-9 to TRBJ2-4; TRBD1 agrees at 10 bases. Germline CDR1 SEHNR, CDR2 FQNEAQ (reference sequence). The CDR3 extends over 15 amino acids. The J segment lost 6 bases and the V segment lost 5 bases, leaving 7 bases of the junction unmatched. DNA of the CDR3: TGTGCCAGCAGCCCGCCGGACAGGGGGTCAAACATTCAGTACTTC. It translates to CASSPPDRGSNIQYF.

This chain connects TRBV6-5 to TRBJ2-5; 10 bases match TRBD2. The V segment lost 7 bases and the J segment 3 bases; nucleotides outside the gene matches: 8. CDR3 length: 15 amino acids. CDR1 MNHEY and CDR2 SVGAGI come from the germline V gene. The CDR3 DNA reads TGTGCCAGCACCTTCAGGACTAGCGGAAAAGAGACCCAGTACTTC. Residues: CASTFRTSGKETQYF.

The chain couples TRBV5-1 to TRBJ2-3; possibly TRBD1 for D (6 bases). Trimming left V 0 bases short and J 3 bases short, with 8 bases between. Germline values: CDR1 SGHRS, CDR2 YFSETQ. CDR3 size: 14 residues. The DNA of the CDR3 is TGCGCCAGCAGCTTGGGCAGGGGAACAGATACGCAGTATTTT. This codes for CASSLGRGTDTQYF.

J is TRBJ1-1 and V is TRBV7-2; D is uncertain. The CDR3 spans 15 residues. Trimming cost V 5 bases and J 0 bases, with 13 bases left between them. In germline, CDR1 is SGHTA, CDR2 FQGNSA. Here the CDR3 reads CASSPGRGMNTEAFF. The CDR3 nucleotides read TGTGCCAGCAGCCCTGGACGCGGTATGAACACTGAAGCTTTCTTT.

The chain combines TRBV4-2 with TRBJ1-2, with a weak D call TRBD1 (5 bases). This CDR3 has 15 amino acids. Per germline, CDR1 LGHNA and CDR2 YNFKEQ. Between the trimmed V and J ends, which lost 0 bases and 2 bases, there was a span of 10 bases. CDR3 nucleotide sequence: TGTGCCAGCAGCCAAGAAGGGACGGAGAACTATGGCTACACCTTC. Its translation is CASSQEGTENYGYTF.

The J gene is TRBJ1-2, the V gene TRBV21-1; the listed D gene, TRBD1, was not tested against the DNA. TRBV21-1 is a pseudogene. CDR3 length: 16 amino acids. CDR3 region: CASSIPRKGASRGYTF. CDR3 nucleotides: TGTGCCAGCAGCATCCCTAGGAAGGGGGCATCGAGGGGCTACACCTTC.